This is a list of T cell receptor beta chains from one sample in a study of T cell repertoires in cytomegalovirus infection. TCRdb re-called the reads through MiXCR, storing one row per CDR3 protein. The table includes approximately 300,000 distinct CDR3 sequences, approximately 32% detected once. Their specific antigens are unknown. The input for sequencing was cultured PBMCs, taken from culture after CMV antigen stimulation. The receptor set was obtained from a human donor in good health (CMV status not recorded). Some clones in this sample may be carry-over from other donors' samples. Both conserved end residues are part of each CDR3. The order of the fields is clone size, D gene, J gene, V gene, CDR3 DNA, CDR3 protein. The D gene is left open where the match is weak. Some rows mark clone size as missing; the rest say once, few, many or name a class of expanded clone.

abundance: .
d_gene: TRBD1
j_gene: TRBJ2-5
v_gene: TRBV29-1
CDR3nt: TGCAGCGTGATACAGGGGGAAGAGACCCAGTACTTC
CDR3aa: CSVIQGEETQYF

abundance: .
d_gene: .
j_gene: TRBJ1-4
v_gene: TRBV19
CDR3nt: TGTGCCAGTACCCCGCCGGGGGCGAGGTCTACTAATGAAAAACTGTTTTTT
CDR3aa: CASTPPGARSTNEKLFF

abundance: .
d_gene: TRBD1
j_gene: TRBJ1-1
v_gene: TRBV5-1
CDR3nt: TGCGCCAGCAGCTTGGGGCGAGGGGGCGAGGACACTGAAGCTTTCTTT
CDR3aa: CASSLGRGGEDTEAFF

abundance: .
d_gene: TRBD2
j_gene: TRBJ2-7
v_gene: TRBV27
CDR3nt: TGTGCCAGCAGTCACCTTTCGCCGGGACTAGCGGGAGTCGGCTCCTACGAGCAGTACTTC
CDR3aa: CASSHLSPGLAGVGSYEQYF

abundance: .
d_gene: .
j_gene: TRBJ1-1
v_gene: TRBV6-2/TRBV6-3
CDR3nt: TGTGCCAGCAGTTCCCCGCTCCTACGGACGAACACTGAAGCTTTCTTT
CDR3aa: CASSSPLLRTNTEAFF

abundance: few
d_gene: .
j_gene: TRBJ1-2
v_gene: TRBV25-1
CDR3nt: TGTGCCAGCAGTTCAGGAGCTGGCTACACCTTC
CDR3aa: CASSSGAGYTF

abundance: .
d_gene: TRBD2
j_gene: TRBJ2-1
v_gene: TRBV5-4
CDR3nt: TGTGCCAGCAGGGGGACTAGCTCTTACAATGAGCAGTTCTTC
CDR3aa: CASRGTSSYNEQFF

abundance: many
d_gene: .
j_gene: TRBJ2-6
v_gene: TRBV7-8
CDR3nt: TGTGCCAGCAGCTTACCGAGCTCTGGGGCCAACGTCCTGACTTTC
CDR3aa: CASSLPSSGANVLTF

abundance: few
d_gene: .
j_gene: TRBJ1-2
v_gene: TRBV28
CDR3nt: TGTGCCAGCAGTTTCGACGCTAACTATGGCTACACCTTC
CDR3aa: CASSFDANYGYTF

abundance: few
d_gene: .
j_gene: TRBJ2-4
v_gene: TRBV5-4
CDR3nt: TGTGCCAGCAGCTTGTCCGGATCTCAAAACATTCAGTACTTC
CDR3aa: CASSLSGSQNIQYF

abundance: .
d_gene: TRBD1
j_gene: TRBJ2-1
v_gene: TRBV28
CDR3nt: TGTGCCATAACACGGGGCCGGGACAGCTCCTACAATGAGCAGTTCTTC
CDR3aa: CAITRGRDSSYNEQFF

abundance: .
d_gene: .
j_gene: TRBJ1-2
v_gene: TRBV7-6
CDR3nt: TGTGCCAGCAGCTTCCGCAGCTATGGCTACACCTTC
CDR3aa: CASSFRSYGYTF

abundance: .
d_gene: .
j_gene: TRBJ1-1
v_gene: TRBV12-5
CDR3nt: TGTGCTAGTGGTTTGGGAGTAGAAGCTTTCTTT
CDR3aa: CASGLGVEAFF

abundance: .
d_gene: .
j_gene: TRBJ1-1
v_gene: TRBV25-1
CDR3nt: TGTGCCAGCAGTGAGGACGCGGATTGGTACACTGAAGCTTTCTTT
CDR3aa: CASSEDADWYTEAFF

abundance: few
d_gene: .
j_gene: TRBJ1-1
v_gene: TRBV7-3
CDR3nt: TGTGCCAGCAGCTTACGGGACACTAAAAGAGGGGACACTGAAGCTTTCTTT
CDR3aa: CASSLRDTKRGDTEAFF

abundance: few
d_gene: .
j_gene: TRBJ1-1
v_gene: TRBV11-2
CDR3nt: TGTGCCAGCAGCTTGTGGTCGGGGGTTAACACTGAAGCTTTCTTT
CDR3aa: CASSLWSGVNTEAFF

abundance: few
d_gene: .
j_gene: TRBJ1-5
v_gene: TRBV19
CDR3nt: TGTGCCAGTAGTATAGGGTTGTTCCAGCCCCAGCATTTT
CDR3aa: CASSIGLFQPQHF

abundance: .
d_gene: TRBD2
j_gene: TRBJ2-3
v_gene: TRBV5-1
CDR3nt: TGCGCCAGCAGCGCCACCCCGACTAGCGGTGACCTAGCAGATACGCAGTATTTT
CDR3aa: CASSATPTSGDLADTQYF

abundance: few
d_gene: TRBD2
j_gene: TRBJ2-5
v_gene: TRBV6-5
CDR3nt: TGTGCCAGCAGCCGGGGGGGCGCAGAGACCCAGTACTTC
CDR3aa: CASSRGGAETQYF

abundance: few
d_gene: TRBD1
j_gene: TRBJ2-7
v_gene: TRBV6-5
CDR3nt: TGTGCCAGCAGCCGGACAGGGTACTTCGAGCAGTACTTC
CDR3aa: CASSRTGYFEQYF

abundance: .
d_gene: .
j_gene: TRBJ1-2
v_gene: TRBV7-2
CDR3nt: TGTGCCAGCGGTGGGTCAGGGCGCGGCTACACCTTC
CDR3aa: CASGGSGRGYTF

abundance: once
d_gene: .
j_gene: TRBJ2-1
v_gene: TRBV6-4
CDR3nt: TGTGCCAGCAGCTCCAACCCCGTAAGTGAGCAGTTCTTC
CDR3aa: CASSSNPVSEQFF

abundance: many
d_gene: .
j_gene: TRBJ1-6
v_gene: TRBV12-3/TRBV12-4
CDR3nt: TGTGCCAGCAGTTTTCGGGGCCGAGATTCACCCCTCCACTTT
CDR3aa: CASSFRGRDSPLHF

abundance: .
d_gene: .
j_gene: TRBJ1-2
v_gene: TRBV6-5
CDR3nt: TGTGCCAGCAGTTACTCACGGGCGCTTGGCTACACCTTC
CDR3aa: CASSYSRALGYTF

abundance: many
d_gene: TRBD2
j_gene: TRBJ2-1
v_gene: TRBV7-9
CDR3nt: TGTGCCAGCAGCTTAGCATCAAGACTAGCGGGAGGGGGCAATGAGCAGTTCTTC
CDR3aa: CASSLASRLAGGGNEQFF

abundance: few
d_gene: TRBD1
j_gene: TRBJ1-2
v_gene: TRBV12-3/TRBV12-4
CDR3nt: TGTGCCAGCAGTTTAGCGGACAGGTCCCGAGGTGGCTACACCTTC
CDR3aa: CASSLADRSRGGYTF

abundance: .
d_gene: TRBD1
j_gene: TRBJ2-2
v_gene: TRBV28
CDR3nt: TGTGCCAGCAGTCCCCCCCTTGACAGGGCGGTCACCGGGGAGCTGTTTTTT
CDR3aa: CASSPPLDRAVTGELFF